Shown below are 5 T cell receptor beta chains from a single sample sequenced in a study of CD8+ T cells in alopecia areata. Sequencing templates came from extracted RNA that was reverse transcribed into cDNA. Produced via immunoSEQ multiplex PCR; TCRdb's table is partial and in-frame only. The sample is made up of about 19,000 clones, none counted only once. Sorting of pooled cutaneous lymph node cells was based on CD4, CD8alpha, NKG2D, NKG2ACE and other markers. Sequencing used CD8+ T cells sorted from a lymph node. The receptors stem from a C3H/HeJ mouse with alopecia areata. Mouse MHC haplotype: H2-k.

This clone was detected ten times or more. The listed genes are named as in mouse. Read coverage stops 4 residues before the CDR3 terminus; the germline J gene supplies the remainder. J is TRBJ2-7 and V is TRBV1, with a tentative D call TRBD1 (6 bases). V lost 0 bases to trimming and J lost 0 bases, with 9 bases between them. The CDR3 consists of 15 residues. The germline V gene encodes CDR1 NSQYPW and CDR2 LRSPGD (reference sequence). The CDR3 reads CTCSADGDTSYEQYF. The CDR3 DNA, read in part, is TGCACCTGCAGTGCAGATGGGGACACCTCCTAT.

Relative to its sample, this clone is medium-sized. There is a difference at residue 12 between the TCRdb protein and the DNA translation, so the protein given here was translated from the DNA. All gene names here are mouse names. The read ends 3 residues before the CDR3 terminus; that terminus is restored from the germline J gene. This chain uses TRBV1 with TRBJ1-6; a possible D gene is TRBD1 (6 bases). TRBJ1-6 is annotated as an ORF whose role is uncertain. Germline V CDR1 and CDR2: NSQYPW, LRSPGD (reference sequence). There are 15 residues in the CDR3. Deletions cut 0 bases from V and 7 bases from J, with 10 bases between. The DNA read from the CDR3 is TGCACCTGCAGTGCAGATCAGGGGAGGAATTCGCCC. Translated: CTCSADQGRNSP. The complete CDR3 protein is CTCSADQGRNSPLYF.

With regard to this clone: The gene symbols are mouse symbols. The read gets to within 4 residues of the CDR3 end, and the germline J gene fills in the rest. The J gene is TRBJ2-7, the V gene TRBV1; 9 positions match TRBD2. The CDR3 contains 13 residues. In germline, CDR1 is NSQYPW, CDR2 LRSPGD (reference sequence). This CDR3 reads CTCSAGTGDEQYF. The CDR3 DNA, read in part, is TGCACCTGCAGTGCAGGGACTGGGGAT. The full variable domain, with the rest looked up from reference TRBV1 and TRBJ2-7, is VTLLEQNPRWRLVPRGQAVNLRCILKNSQYPWMSWYQQDLQKQLQWLFTLRSPGDKEVKSLPGADYLATRVTDTELRLQVANMSQGRTLYCTCSAGTGDEQYFGPGTRLTVL.

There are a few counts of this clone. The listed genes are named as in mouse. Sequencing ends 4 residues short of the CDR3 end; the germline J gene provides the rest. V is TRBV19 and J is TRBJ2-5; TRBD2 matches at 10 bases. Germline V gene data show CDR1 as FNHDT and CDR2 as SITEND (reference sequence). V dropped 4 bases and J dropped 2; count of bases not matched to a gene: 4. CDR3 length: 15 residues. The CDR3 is CASSRTGGGQDTQYF. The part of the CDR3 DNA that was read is TGTGCCAGCAGTCGGACTGGGGGAGGCCAAGAC.

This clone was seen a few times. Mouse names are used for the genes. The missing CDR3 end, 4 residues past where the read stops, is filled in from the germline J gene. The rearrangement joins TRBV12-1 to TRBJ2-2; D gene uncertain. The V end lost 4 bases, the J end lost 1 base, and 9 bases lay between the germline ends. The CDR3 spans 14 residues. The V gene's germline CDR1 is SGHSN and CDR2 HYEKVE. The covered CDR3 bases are TGTGCCAGCTCCCCCACAGAAAACACCGGG. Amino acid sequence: CASSPTENTG. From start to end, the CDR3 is CASSPTENTGQLYF.